This T cell receptor beta chain emerged from a study of cytomegalovirus exposure and HLA in healthy donors. Use of 60 Vbeta and 13 Jbeta primers characterized the PCR. Sequenced by immunoSEQ multiplex PCR; TCRdb stores in-frame clones only, minus some. The top ten clones hold around 7.4% of a sample with around 67,000 clones, approximately 78% of them seen once. CDR1 is SEHNR and CDR2 is FQNEAQ in the germline V gene (reference sequence). The CDR3 runs 14 residues. The V and J ends lost 5 bases and 8 bases respectively, with 18 bases between them. The TCR comes from a man aged 18 to 29 in good health and CMV-seropositive. The chain is built from TRBV7-9 and TRBJ1-2; D ambiguous. Sequences were obtained from PBMCs. The CDR3 sequence: CASSPLGAPGGYTF. The CDR3 coding sequence is TGTGCCAGCAGCCCCCTTGGTGCCCCGGGAGGCTACACCTTC.